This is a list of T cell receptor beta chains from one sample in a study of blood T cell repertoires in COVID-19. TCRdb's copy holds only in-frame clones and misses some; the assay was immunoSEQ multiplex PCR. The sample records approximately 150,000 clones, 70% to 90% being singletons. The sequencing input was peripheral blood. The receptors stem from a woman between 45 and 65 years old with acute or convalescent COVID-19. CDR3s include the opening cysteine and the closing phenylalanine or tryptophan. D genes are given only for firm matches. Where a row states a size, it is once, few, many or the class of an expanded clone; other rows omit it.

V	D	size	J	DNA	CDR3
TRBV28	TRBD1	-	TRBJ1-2	TGTGCCAGCAGTTTTACGACAGGGGTATTCTATGGCTACACCTTC	CASSFTTGVFYGYTF
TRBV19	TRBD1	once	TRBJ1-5	TGTGCCAGTAGTAGGGGACAGGGTAGCAATCAGCCCCAGCATTTT	CASSRGQGSNQPQHF
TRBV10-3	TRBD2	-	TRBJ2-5	TGTGCCATCAGGAGTGGACTAGCGGGGGACCAAGAGACCCAGTACTTC	CAIRSGLAGDQETQYF
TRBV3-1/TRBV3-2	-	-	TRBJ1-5	TGTGCCAGCAGCCAAGCAATCAATCAGCCCCAGCATTTT	CASSQAINQPQHF
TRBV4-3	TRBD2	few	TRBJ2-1	TGCGCCAGCAGCCACTTAGCGGGGGGGCCCAATGAGCAGTTCTTC	CASSHLAGGPNEQFF
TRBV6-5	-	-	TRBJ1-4	TGTGCCAGCAGCCAGACAGTAAATGAAAAACTGTTTTTT	CASSQTVNEKLFF
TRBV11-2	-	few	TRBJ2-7	TGTGCCAGCAGCTTAGATCCCAGCTACGAGCAGTACTTC	CASSLDPSYEQYF
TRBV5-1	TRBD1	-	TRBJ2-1	TGCGCCAGCAGCCTCGGACAGGGGGCACCTAATGAGCAGTTCTTC	CASSLGQGAPNEQFF
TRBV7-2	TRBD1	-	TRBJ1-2	TGTGCCAGCAGCTTAGATACAGGGGGCTATGGCTACACCTTC	CASSLDTGGYGYTF
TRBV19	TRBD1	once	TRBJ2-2	TGTGCCAGTCAACAGGGGGTCACCGGGGAGCTGTTTTTT	CASQQGVTGELFF
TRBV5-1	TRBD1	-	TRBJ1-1	TGCGCCAGCAGCTTGTGGACGACAGGGAGAAACACTGAAGCTTTCTTT	CASSLWTTGRNTEAFF
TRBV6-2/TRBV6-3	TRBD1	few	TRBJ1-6	TGTGCCAGCAGTCCAAAAGGACAGGGTGGTAATTCACCCCTCCACTTT	CASSPKGQGGNSPLHF
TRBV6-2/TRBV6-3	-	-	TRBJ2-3	TGTGCCAGCAGTTACGACCCAGGGAGCACAGATACGCAGTATTTT	CASSYDPGSTDTQYF
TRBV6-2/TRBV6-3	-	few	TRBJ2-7	TGTGCCAGCAGTCCGCCGTTGGGAGCTCTCGACGAGCAGTACTTC	CASSPPLGALDEQYF
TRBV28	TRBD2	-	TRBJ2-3	TGTGCCAGCAGTTTAGGAAGCGGGGGGACAGATACGCAGTATTTT	CASSLGSGGTDTQYF
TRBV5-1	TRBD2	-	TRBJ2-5	TGCGCCCGCGCGGGGGCCGGGGGCGGGGGGAGAGAGACCCAGTACTTC	CARAGAGGGGRETQYF
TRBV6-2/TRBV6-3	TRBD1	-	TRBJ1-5	TGTGCCAGCAGTTTCCTAACAGGGGGGGGAAATCAGCCCCAGCATTTT	CASSFLTGGGNQPQHF
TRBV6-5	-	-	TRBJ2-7	TGTGCCAGCAGTAGAGACGCGGGGCCATCCAACGAGCAGTACTTC	CASSRDAGPSNEQYF
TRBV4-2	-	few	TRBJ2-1	TGTGCCAGCAGCCAAGGAGGAGGGACAGAGTACAATGAGCAGTTCTTC	CASSQGGGTEYNEQFF
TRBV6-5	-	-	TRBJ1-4	TGTGCCAGCAGTTACAGCGGGGTACGCGATGAAAAACTGTTTTTT	CASSYSGVRDEKLFF
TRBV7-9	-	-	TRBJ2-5	TGTGCCAGCAGCCGGGGGGGAGCGGGACAGCAAGAGACCCAGTACTTC	CASSRGGAGQQETQYF
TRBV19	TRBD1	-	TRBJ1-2	TGTGCCAGTAGTACCACCCTCGGACAGGCAAGGAACTATGGCTACACCTTC	CASSTTLGQARNYGYTF
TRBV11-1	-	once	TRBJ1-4	TGTGCCAGCAGCTTGAGGTCAACAGGTGAAAAACTGTTTTTT	CASSLRSTGEKLFF
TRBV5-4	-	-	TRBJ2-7	TGTGCCAGCAGCTTGGGCCCGGGGGTAGGAGACGAGCAGTACTTC	CASSLGPGVGDEQYF
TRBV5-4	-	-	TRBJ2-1	TGTGCCAGCAGTCTAGGCCGTGCGAATGAGCAGTTCTTC	CASSLGRANEQFF
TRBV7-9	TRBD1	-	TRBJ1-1	TGTGCCAGCAGCTTGCGAGGGACAGGGGGCTTGGTTGAAGCTTTCTTT	CASSLRGTGGLVEAFF
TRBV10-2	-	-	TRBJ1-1	TGCGCCAGCAGTGTAAGTCGCAGGGGCACTGAAGCTTTCTTT	CASSVSRRGTEAFF
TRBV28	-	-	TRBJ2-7	TGTGCCAGCAGTTCGCAGGTTGTCTACGAGCAGTACTTC	CASSSQVVYEQYF
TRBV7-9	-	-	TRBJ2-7	TGTGCCAGCAGCTTAGCAGCTTACGAGCAGTACTTC	CASSLAAYEQYF
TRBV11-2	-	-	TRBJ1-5	TGTGCCAGCAGCTTAGATTTCCGTTATAGCAATCAGCCCCAGCATTTT	CASSLDFRYSNQPQHF
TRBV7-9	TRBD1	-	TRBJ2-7	TGTGCCAGCAGCCCGCGGCAGGGGGCATCCTACGAGCAGTACTTC	CASSPRQGASYEQYF
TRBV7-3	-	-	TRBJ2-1	TGTGCCAGCAGCTTAGACAGTAACAATGAGCAGTTCTTC	CASSLDSNNEQFF
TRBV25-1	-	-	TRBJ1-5	TGTGCCAGCAGTGAATGCGCGCCGGACAGAGGCAATCAGCCCCAGCATTTT	CASSECAPDRGNQPQHF
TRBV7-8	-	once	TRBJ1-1	TGTGCCAGCAGCCCCACGGCCGGGGACACTGAAGCTTTCTTT	CASSPTAGDTEAFF
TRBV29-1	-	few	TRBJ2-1	TGCAGCGCCCAACAGGGAGGGGGAAATGAGCAGTTCTTC	CSAQQGGGNEQFF
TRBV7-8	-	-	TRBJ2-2	TGTGCCAGCAGCCCAGGGGAGTCCACCGGGGAGCTGTTTTTT	CASSPGESTGELFF
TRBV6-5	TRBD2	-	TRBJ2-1	TGTGCCAGCAGTTACCACCATGGGAGGGGTATTGATGAGCAGTTCTTC	CASSYHHGRGIDEQFF
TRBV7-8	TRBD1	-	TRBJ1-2	TGTGCCAGCAGCTTAGCGTTAGGACAGGGTGTTGGCTACACCTTC	CASSLALGQGVGYTF
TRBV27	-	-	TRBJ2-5	TGTGCCAGCAGTTTAGGGTCGGGGTCAGATTGGGAGACCCAGTACTTC	CASSLGSGSDWETQYF
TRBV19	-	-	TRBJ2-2	TGTGCCAGTAGTCCTGGCGCTAGCGTTGGGGAGCTGTTTTTT	CASSPGASVGELFF
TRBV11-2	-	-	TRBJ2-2	TGTGCCAGCCCTAGCCGTCCCGGGGGAGGCACCGGGGAGCTGTTTTTT	CASPSRPGGGTGELFF
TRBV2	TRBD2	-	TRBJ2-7	TGTGCCAGCAGCGTATCGGGAGGGACCTACGAGCAGTACTTC	CASSVSGGTYEQYF
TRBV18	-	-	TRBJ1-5	TGTGCCAGCTCAGCGAACTCACAGGAGAACAATCAGCCCCAGCATTTT	CASSANSQENNQPQHF
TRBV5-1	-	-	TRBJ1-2	TGCGCCAGCAGCCAGGCGGGGACGGACTATGGCTACACCTTC	CASSQAGTDYGYTF
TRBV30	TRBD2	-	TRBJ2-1	TGTGCCTGGAGCGATCTAGCGGGGAATGAGCAGTTCTTC	CAWSDLAGNEQFF
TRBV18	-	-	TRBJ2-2	TGTGCCAGCTCACCACCGAGCACCGGGGAGCTGTTTTTT	CASSPPSTGELFF
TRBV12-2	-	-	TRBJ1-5	TGTGCAAGTCGCTTAGTCAATAGCAATCAGCCCCAGCATTTT	CASRLVNSNQPQHF
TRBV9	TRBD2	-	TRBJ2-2	TGTGCCAGCAGCGTAGCCCCTAGCGGGGGGTTGGGTACCGGGGAGCTGTTTTTT	CASSVAPSGGLGTGELFF
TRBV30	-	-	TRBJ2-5	TGTGCCTGGAGTCCCCGATACCCAGTAGCGGAAGAGACCCAGTACTTC	CAWSPRYPVAEETQYF
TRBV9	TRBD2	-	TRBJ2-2	TGTGCCAGCAGCGTAGACCCAGCGGGGAGGACCGGGGAGCTGTTTTTT	CASSVDPAGRTGELFF
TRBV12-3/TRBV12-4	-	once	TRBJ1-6	TGTGCCGGCCAGGGCCGGAATAATTCACCCCTCCACTTT	CAGQGRNNSPLHF
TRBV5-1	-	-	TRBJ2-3	TGCGCCAGCAGCTTTGGGGGGGACACTAGCACAGATACGCAGTATTTT	CASSFGGDTSTDTQYF
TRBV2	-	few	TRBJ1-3	TGTGCCAGCGGGGCGGGATCCTCTGGAAACACCATATATTTT	CASGAGSSGNTIYF